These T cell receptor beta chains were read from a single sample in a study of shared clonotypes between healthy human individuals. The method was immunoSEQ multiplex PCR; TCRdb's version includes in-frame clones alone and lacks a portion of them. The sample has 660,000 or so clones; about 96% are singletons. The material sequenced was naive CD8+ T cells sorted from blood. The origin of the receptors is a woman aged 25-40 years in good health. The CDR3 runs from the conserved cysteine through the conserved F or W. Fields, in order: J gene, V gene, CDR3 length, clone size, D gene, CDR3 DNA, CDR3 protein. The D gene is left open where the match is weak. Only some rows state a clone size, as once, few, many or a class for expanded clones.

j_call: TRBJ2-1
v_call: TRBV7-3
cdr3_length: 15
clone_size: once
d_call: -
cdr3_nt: TGTGCCAGCAGCTTAACGGGGGTGTACTACAATGAGCAGTTCTTC
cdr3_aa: CASSLTGVYYNEQFF

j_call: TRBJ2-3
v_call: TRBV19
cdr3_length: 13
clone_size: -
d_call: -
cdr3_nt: TGTGCCAGTAGTTGGATCGGGGAAGATACGCAGTATTTT
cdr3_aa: CASSWIGEDTQYF

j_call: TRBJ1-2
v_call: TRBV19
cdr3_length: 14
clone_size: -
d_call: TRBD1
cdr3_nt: TGTGCCAGTAACTCAGACGCAGGGGGTTATGGCTACACCTTC
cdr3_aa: CASNSDAGGYGYTF

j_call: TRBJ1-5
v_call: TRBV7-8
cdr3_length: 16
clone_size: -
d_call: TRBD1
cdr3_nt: TGTGCCAGCAGCTTAGCGGGGACAGGGGGCGGGCAGCCCCAGCATTTT
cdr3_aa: CASSLAGTGGGQPQHF

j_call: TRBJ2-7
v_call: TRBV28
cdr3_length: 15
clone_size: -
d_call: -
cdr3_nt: TGTGCCAGCAGTTTGCAATCAGACAGAAATCACGAGCAGTACTTC
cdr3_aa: CASSLQSDRNHEQYF

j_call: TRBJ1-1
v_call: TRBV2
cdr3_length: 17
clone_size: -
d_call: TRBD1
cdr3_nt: TGTGCCAGCAGGACCGACAGGGGGCCCCTTTTGAACACTGAAGCTTTCTTT
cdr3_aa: CASRTDRGPLLNTEAFF

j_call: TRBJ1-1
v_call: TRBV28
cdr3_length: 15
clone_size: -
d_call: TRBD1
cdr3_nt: TGTGCCAGCAGACCCCCACAGGGGGCTAGCACTGAAGCTTTCTTT
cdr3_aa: CASRPPQGASTEAFF

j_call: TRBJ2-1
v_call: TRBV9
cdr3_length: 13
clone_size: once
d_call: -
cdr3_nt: TGTGCCAGCAGCGTAGAACGGAACAATGAGCAGTTCTTC
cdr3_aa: CASSVERNNEQFF

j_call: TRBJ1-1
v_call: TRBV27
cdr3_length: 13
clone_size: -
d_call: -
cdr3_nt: TGTGCCAGCAGTTTTACTAAGAACACTGAAGCTTTCTTT
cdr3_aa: CASSFTKNTEAFF

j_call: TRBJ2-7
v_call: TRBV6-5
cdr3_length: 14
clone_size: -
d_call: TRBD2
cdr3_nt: TGTGCCAGCAGTGCCGGGACTAGCGTCTACGAGCAGTACTTC
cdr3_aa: CASSAGTSVYEQYF

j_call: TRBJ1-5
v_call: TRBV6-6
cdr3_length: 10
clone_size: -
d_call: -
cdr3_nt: TGTGCCAGCGGCAATCAGCCCCAGCATTTT
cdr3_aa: CASGNQPQHF

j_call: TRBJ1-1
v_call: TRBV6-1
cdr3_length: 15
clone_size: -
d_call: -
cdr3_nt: TGTGCCAGCAGGAGGGCGGACAGCCTACCCACTGAAGCTTTCTTT
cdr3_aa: CASRRADSLPTEAFF

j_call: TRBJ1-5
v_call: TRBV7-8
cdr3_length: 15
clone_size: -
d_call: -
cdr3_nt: TGTGCCAGCAGCTTAGTATCAGGGGCCAATCAGCCCCAGCATTTT
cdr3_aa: CASSLVSGANQPQHF

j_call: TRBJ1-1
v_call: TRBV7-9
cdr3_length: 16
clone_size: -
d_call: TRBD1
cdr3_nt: TGTGCCAGCAGCTCGGGACAGGGCGGGCGGAACACTGAAGCTTTCTTT
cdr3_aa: CASSSGQGGRNTEAFF

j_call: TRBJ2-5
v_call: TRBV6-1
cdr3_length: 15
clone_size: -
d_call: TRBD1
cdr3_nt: TGTGCCAGCAGTGAGGGACAGGGCCTTGCGGAGACCCAGTACTTC
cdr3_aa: CASSEGQGLAETQYF

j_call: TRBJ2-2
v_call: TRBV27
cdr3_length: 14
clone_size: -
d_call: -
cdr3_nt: TGTGCCAGCAGTTCCGCTAGTGGCACCGGGGAGCTGTTTTTT
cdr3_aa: CASSSASGTGELFF

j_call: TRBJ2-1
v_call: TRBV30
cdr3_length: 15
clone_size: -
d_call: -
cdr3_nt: TGTGCCTGGAGTGTATTTATGGGGTCCTACAATGAGCAGTTCTTC
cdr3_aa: CAWSVFMGSYNEQFF

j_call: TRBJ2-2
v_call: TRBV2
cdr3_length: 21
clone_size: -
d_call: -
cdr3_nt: TGTGCCAGCAGTGAAGTGGGTGCAGGGGAAGGCGCAGCAACCTTTTACGGGGAGCTGTTTTTT
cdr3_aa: CASSEVGAGEGAATFYGELFF

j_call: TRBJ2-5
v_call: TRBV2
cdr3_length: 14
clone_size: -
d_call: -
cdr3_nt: TGTGCCAGCAGTGAAGTTGTTGCCCAAGAGACCCAGTACTTC
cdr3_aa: CASSEVVAQETQYF

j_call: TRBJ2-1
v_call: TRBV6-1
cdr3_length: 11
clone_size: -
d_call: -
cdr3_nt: TGTGCCAACTGGGGTGGGGGTGAGCAGTTCTTC
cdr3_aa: CANWGGGEQFF

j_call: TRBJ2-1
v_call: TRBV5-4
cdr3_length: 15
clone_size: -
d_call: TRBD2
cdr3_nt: TGTGCCAGCAGCCAGGGACTAGCGGACTACAATGAGCAGTTCTTC
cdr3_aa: CASSQGLADYNEQFF

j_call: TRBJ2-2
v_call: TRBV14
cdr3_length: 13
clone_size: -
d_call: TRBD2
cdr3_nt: TGTGCCAGCAGCCGCGGACTAGCCGGGGAGCTGTTTTTT
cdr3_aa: CASSRGLAGELFF

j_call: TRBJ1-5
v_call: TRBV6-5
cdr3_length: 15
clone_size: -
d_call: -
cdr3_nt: TGTGCCAGCAGCCCGGGGACCGGTAGCAATCAGCCCCAGCATTTT
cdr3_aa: CASSPGTGSNQPQHF

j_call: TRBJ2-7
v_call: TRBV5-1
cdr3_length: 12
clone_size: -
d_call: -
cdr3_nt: TGCGCCAGCAGCGAGGACGGAGTTGAGCAGTACTTC
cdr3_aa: CASSEDGVEQYF

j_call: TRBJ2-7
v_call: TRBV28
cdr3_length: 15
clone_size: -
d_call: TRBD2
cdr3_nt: TGTGCCAGCAGGAAAAGACTAGCGGCGAACTACGAGCAGTACTTC
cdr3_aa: CASRKRLAANYEQYF

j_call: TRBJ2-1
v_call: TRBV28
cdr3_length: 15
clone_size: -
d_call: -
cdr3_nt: TGTGCCAGCAGTCTCTCACCGGCCCCTTACAATGAGCAGTTCTTC
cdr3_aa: CASSLSPAPYNEQFF

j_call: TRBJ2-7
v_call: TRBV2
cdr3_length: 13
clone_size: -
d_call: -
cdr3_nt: TGTGCCAGCAGTGTAGGGCAGACCTACGAGCAGTACTTC
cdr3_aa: CASSVGQTYEQYF

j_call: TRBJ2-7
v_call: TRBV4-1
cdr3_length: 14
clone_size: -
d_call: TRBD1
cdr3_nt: TGCGCCAGCAGCCAAGCCGGGACAGGGTCCGAGCAGTACTTC
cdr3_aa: CASSQAGTGSEQYF

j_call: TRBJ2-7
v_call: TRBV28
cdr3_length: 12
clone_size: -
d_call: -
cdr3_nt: TGTGCCAGCAGTGGACCACTAGACGAGCAGTACTTC
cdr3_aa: CASSGPLDEQYF

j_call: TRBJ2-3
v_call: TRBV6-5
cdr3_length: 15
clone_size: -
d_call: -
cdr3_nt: TGTGCCAGCAGTTTGGTAATGACTACCACAGATACGCAGTATTTT
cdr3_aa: CASSLVMTTTDTQYF

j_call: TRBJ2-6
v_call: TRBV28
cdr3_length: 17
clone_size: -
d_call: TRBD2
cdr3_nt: TGTGCCAGCAGTTTGGGTTGGGGGGGAGCTGGGGCCAACGTCCTGACTTTC
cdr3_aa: CASSLGWGGAGANVLTF

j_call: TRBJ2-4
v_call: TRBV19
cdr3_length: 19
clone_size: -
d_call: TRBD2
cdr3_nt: TGTGCCAGTAGTACCCCAAGACTAGCGGGCGATCTAGCCAAAAACATTCAGTACTTC
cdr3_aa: CASSTPRLAGDLAKNIQYF

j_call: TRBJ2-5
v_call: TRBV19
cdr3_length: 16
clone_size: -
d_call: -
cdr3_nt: TGTGCCAGTAGTATGAAGGCCGGGACACAACAAGAGACCCAGTACTTC
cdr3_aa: CASSMKAGTQQETQYF

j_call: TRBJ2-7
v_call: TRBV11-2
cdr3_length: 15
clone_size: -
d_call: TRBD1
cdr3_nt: TGTGCCAGCAGCGTACCGGGACAGGGTTCTTACGAGCAGTACTTC
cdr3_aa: CASSVPGQGSYEQYF

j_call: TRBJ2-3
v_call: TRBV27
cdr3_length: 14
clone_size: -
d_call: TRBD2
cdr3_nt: TGTGCCATCAGGCTAGCGGGCACCACAGATACGCAGTATTTT
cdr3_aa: CAIRLAGTTDTQYF

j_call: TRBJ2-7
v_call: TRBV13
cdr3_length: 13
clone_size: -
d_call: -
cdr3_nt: TGTGCCAGCAGCCCCACTCTCTCCTACGAGCAGTACTTC
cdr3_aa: CASSPTLSYEQYF

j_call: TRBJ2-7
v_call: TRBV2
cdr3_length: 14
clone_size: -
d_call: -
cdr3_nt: TGTGCCAGCTTCGGAGGGGGGCGCAGAGGCGAGCAGTACTTC
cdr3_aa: CASFGGGRRGEQYF

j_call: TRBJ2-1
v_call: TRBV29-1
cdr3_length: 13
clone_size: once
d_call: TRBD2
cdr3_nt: TGCAGCGGTCTAGCGGGAAGTGTCTATGAGCAGTTCTTC
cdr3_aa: CSGLAGSVYEQFF

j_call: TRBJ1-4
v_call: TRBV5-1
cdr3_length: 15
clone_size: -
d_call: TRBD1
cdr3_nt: TGCGCCAGCAGCTTGGTTGTAGGGGGCTCTGAAAAACTGTTTTTT
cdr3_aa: CASSLVVGGSEKLFF

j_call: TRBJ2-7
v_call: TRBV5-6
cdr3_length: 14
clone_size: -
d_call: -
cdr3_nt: TGTGCCAGCAGACCTTCTCTAGTAACCTACGAGCAGTACTTC
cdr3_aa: CASRPSLVTYEQYF

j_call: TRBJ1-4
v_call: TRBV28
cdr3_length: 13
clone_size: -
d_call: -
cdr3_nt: TGTGCCAGCAGGACAGCCACTAATGAAAAACTGTTTTTT
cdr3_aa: CASRTATNEKLFF

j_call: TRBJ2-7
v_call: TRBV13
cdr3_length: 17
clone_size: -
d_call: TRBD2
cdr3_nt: TGTGCCAGCAGCACGGGACTAGCGGGAGCCGGGGACTACGAGCAGTACTTC
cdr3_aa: CASSTGLAGAGDYEQYF

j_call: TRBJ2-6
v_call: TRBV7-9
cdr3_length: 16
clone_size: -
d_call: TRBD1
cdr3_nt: TGTGCCAGCAGCCCGCAGACAGGGTTTGGGGCCAACGTCCTGACTTTC
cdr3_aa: CASSPQTGFGANVLTF

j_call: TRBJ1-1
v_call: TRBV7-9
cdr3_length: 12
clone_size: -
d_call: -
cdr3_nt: TGTGCCAGCGCGCGGGGGACCACTGAAGCTTTCTTT
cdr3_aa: CASARGTTEAFF

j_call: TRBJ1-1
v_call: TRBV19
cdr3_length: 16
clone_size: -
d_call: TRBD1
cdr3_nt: TGTGCCAGTATGGGCAGGGGGAAATCGGGGAACACTGAAGCTTTCTTT
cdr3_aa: CASMGRGKSGNTEAFF

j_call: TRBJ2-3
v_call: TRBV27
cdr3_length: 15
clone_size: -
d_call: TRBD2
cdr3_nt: TGTGCCAGCAGTTTATATGCGCGGGAGGCAGATACGCAGTATTTT
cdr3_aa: CASSLYAREADTQYF

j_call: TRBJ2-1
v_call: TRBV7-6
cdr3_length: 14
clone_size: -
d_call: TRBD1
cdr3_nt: TGTGCCAGCAGCCCGGGGACAGGGCTTGATGAGCAGTTCTTC
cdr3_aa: CASSPGTGLDEQFF

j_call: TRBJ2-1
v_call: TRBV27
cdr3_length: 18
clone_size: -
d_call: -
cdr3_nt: TGTGCCAGCAGTTTAGTTACTCAAGTCCCAACCCCGGCCAGTGAGCAGTTCTTC
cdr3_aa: CASSLVTQVPTPASEQFF

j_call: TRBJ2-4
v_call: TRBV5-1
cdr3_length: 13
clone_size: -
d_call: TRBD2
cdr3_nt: TGCGCCAGCAGCTCGGGCGGGGGTAACATTCAGTACTTC
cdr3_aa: CASSSGGGNIQYF

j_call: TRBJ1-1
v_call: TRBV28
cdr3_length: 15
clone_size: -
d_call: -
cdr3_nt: TGTGCCAGCAGTTTATATGCCAGTTGGGACACTGAAGCTTTCTTT
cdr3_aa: CASSLYASWDTEAFF

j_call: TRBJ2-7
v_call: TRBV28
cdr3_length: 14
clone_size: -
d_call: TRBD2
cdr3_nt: TGTGCCAGCAGTGTAGCGGGAGTGACCTACGAGCAGTACTTC
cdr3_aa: CASSVAGVTYEQYF

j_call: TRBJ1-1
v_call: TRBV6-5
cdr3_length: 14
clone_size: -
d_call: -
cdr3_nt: TGTGCCAGCAGTTACTTTAGTCTGGGCACTGAAGCTTTCTTT
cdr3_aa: CASSYFSLGTEAFF

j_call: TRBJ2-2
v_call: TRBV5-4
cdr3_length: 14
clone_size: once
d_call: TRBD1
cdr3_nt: TGTGCCAGCAGCTTCGGACAGGGTGTCGGGGAGCTGTTTTTT
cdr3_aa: CASSFGQGVGELFF

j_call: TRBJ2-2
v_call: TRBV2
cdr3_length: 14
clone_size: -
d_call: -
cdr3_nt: TGTGCCAGCAGTTGGACTTCCCCCACCGGGGAGCTGTTTTTT
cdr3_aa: CASSWTSPTGELFF

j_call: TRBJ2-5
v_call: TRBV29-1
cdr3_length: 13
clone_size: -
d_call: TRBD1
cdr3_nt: TGCAGCGTTCCTACTGACAGGGATGAAGAGCAGTACTTC
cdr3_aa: CSVPTDRDEEQYF

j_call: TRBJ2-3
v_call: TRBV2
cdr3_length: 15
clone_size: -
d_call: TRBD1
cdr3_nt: TGTGCCAGCAGTGCAGGACAGGGGAGGGCAGATACGCAGTATTTT
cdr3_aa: CASSAGQGRADTQYF

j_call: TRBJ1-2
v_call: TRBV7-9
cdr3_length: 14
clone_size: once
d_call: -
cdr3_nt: TGTGCCAGCAGCCCCATATTGGGAAGCTATGGCTACACCTTC
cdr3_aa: CASSPILGSYGYTF

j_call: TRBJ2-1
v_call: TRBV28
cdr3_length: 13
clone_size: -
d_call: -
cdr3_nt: TGTGCCAGCAGAGGAGAAACCTACAATGAGCAGTTCTTC
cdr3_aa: CASRGETYNEQFF

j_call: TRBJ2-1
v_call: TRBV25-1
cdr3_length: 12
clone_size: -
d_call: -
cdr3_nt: TGTGCCAGCAGTGAGTACAGCGATGAGCAGTTCTTC
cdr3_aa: CASSEYSDEQFF